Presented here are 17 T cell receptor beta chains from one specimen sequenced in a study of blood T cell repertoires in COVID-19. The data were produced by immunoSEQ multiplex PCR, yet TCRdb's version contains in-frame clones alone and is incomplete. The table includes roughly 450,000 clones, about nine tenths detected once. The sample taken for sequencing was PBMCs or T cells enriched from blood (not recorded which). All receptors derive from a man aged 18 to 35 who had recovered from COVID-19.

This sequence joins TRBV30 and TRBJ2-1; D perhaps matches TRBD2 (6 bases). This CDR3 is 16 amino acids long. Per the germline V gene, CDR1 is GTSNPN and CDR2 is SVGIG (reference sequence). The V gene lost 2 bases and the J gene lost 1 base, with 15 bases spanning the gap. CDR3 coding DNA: TGTGCCTGGAGTCTTCTGGGGGGTAAGTCCTACAATGAGCAGTTCTTC. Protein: CAWSLLGGKSYNEQFF.

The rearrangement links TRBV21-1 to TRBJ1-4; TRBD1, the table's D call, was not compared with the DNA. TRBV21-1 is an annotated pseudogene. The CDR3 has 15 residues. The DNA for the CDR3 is TGTGCCAGCTGTACCCCCGGGACAGATAATGAAAAACTGTTTTTT. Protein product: CASCTPGTDNEKLFF.

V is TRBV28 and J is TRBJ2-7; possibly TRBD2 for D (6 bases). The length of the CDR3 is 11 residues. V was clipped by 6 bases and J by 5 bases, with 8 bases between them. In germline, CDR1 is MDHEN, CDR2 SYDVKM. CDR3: CASRGLHEQYF. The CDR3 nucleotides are TGTGCCAGCAGGGGACTGCACGAGCAGTACTTC.

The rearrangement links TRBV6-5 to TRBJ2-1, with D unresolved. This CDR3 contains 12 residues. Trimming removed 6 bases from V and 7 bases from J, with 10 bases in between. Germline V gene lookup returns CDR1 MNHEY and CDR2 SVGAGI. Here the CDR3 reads CASSRSSNEQFF. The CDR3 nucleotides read TGTGCCAGCAGCCGGTCCTCAAATGAGCAGTTCTTC.

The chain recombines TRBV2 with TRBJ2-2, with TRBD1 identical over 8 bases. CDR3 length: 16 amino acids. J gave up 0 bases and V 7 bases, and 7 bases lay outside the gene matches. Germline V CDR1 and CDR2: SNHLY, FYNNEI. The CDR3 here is CASTPRTGTNTGELFF. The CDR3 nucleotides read TGTGCCAGCACCCCAAGGACAGGGACGAACACCGGGGAGCTGTTTTTT.

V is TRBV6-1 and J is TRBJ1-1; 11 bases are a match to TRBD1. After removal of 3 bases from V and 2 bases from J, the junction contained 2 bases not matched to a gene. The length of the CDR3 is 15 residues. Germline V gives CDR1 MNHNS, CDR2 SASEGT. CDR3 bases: TGTGCCAGCAGTGATAGGACAGGGGGCAACACTGAAGCTTTCTTT. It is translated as CASSDRTGGNTEAFF.

This CDR3 is CASSELGRDTEAFF. CDR3 DNA sequence: TGTGCCAGCAGTGAATTGGGCAGGGACACTGAAGCTTTCTTT. The chain combines TRBV25-1 with TRBJ1-1; D perhaps matches TRBD1 (5 bases). This CDR3 is 14 amino acids long. The germline V gene has CDR1 MGHDK and CDR2 SYGVNS. The germline V and J ends were trimmed by 1 base and 3 bases, with 9 bases remaining between them.

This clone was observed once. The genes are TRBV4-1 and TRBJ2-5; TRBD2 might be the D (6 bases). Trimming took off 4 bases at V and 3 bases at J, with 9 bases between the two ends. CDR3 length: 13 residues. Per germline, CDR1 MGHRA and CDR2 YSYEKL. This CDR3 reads CASSPGLEETQYF. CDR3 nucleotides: TGCGCCAGCAGCCCGGGACTGGAAGAGACCCAGTACTTC.

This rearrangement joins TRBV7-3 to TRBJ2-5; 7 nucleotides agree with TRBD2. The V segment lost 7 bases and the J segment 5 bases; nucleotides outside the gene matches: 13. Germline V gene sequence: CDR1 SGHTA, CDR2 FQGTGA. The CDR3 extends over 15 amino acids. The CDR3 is CASTQHGTIGETQYF. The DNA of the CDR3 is TGTGCCAGCACCCAACACGGGACTATCGGTGAGACCCAGTACTTC.

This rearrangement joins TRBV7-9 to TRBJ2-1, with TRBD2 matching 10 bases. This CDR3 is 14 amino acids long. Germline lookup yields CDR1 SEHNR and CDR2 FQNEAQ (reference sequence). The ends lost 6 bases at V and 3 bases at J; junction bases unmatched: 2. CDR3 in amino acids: CASSRLAGYNEQFF. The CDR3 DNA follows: TGTGCCAGCAGTAGACTAGCGGGCTACAATGAGCAGTTCTTC.

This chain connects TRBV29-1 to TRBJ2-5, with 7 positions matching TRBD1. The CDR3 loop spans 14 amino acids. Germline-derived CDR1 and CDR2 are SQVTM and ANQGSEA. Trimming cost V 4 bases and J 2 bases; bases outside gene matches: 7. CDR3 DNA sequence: TGCAGCGTTGGAAGGACAGGAAAACAAGAGACCCAGTACTTC. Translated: CSVGRTGKQETQYF.

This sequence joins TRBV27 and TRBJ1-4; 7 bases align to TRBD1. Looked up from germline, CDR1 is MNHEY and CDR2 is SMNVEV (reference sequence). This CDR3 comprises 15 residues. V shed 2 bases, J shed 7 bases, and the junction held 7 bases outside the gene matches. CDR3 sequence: CASSLGATGSEKLFF. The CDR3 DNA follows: TGTGCCAGCAGTTTAGGTGCGACAGGGAGTGAAAAACTGTTTTTT.

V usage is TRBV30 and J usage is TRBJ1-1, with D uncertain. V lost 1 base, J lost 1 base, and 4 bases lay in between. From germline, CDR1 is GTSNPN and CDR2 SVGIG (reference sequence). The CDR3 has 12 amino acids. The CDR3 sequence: CAWSDGNTEAFF. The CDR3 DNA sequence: TGTGCCTGGAGTGACGGGAACACTGAAGCTTTCTTT.

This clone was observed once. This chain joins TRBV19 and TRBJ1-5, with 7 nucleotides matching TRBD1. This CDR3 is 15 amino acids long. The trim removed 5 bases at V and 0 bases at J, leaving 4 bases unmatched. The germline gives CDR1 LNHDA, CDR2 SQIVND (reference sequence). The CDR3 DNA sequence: TGTGCCAGTAGTCCACAGGGGACTAGCAATCAGCCCCAGCATTTT. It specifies CASSPQGTSNQPQHF.

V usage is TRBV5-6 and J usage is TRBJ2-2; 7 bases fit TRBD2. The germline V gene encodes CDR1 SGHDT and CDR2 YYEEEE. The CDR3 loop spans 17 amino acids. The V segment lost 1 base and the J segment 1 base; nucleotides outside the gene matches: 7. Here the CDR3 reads CASSLYFPSGNTGELFF. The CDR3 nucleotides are TGTGCCAGCAGCTTGTATTTTCCTAGCGGGAACACCGGGGAGCTGTTTTTT. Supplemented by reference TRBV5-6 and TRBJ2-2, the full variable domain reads DAGVTQSPTHLIKTRGQQVTLRCSPKSGHDTVSWYQQALGQGPQFIFQYYEEEERQRGNFPDRFSGHQFPNYSSELNVNALLLGDSALYLCASSLYFPSGNTGELFFGEGSRLTVL.

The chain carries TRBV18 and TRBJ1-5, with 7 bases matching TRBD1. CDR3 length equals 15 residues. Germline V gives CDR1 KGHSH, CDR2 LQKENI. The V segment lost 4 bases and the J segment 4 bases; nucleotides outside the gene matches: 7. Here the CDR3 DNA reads TGTGCCAGCTCACTGGGACAGAGTGAAAATCAGCCCCAGCATTTT. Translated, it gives CASSLGQSENQPQHF.

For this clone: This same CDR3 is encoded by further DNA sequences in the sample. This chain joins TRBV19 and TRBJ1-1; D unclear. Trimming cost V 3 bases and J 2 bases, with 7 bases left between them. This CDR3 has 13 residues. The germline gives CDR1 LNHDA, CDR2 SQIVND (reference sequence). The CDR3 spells CASSIFGNTEAFF. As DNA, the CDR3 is TGTGCCAGTAGTATCTTTGGCAACACTGAAGCTTTCTTT.